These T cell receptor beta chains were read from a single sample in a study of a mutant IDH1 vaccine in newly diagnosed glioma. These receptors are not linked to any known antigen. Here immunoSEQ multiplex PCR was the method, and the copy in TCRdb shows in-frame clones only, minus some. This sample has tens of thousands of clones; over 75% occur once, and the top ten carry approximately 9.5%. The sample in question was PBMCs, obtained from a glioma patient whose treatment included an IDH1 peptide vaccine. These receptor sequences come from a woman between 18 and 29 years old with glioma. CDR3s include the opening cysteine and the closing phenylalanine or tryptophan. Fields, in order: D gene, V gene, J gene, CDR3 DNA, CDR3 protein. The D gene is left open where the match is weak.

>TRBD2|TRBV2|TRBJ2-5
TGTGCCAGCAGTGAGTTTAGGCGGGGGGCTGGAGAGACCCAGTACTTC
CASSEFRRGAGETQYF
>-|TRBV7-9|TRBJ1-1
TGTGCCAGCAGCTCGAACACTGAAGCTTTCTTT
CASSSNTEAFF
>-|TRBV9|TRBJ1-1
TGTGCCAGCAGCGTGGCCGACTTCGGCACTGAAGCTTTCTTT
CASSVADFGTEAFF
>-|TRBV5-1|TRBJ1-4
TGCGCCAGCAGCTTCGAGGTCCAGGGAAAACTGTTTTTT
CASSFEVQGKLFF
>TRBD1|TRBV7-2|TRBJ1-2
TGTGCCAGCAGCCCTGGGACAGCTCTTGGTGGGGTAGGCTACACCTTC
CASSPGTALGGVGYTF
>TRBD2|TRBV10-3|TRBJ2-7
TGTGCCATCAGTGAGTCCGGGACGGGGGGCTACGAGCAGTACTTC
CAISESGTGGYEQYF
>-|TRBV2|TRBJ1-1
TGTGCCAGCAGTTATTCCCCCCCCGGAGGGACGGATAACACTGAAGCTTTCTTT
CASSYSPPGGTDNTEAFF
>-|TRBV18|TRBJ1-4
TGTGCCAGCTCACCACAGTCAAGAAATGAAAAACTGTTTTTT
CASSPQSRNEKLFF
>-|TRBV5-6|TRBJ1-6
TGTGCCAGCAGCTCCCGGGACAAGATTAGCTCCTATAATTCACCCCTCCACTTT
CASSSRDKISSYNSPLHF
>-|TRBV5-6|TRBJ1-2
TGTGCCAGCAGTGCGAACAAGGAACGAGAACCTTATAACTATGGCTACACCTTC
CASSANKEREPYNYGYTF